The source of this T cell receptor beta chain is a study of cytomegalovirus exposure and HLA in healthy donors. PCR employed 60 Vbeta and 13 Jbeta primers. Produced via immunoSEQ multiplex PCR; TCRdb's table is partial and in-frame only. The data show approximately 180,000 clones, roughly 80% seen once. Per germline, CDR1 MDHEN and CDR2 SYDVKM. This CDR3 contains 15 residues. V dropped 7 bases and J dropped 3 bases, with 18 bases sitting between them. A note on this clone: Antigen: not known.

Study-level findings and limits: TCR beta chains numbering more than 150 were designated cytomegalovirus-associated. A later analysis by the authors found several of the most significant clusters apparently linked to common viral pathogens. Later analysis found that TCR beta chains associated with HLA were more clonally expanded than other, equally common chains.

The genes are TRBV28 and TRBJ1-2; D not certain. Source material: PBMCs. The sequence was collected from a woman aged 18-29 years in good health and CMV-seronegative. The CDR3 here is CASTDSAVLDYGYTF. CDR3 in DNA: TGTGCCAGCACCGACTCTGCGGTCCTGGACTATGGCTACACCTTC.